These 7 T cell receptor beta chains were all obtained from the same sample, sequenced in a study of T cells expressing NK-cell markers. With the 5' RACE reads reprocessed, TCRdb shows one record per CDR3 protein and no DNA. The table gives hundreds of thousands of distinct CDR3 sequences; the top ten clones make up less than 7.5% of it. The sequencing sample was made of blood T cells: a sorted CD56 or NKG2C T cell subset, CD4+ or CD8+ T cells, or bulk PBMC T cells (not recorded which). The receptor set was obtained from a woman between 18 and 70 years old in good health.

V and J are TRBV6-6 and TRBJ1-1. Germline CDR1 reads MNHNY; CDR2 reads SVGAGI (reference sequence). The CDR3 loop spans 11 amino acids. CDR3 in amino acids: CASRGTSEAFF.

The chain carries TRBV12-3 or TRBV12-4 and TRBJ1-4. This CDR3 region has 12 residues. This CDR3 is CASSLAVEKLFF.

The chain links TRBV20-1 to TRBJ2-1. The CDR3 is 16 residues long. Germline V gene lookup returns CDR1 DFQATT and CDR2 SNEGSKA (reference sequence). CDR3 loop: CSATEGLASSYNEQFF.

The chain recombines TRBV12-3 or TRBV12-4 with TRBJ1-1. The CDR3 is made up of 13 amino acids. The CDR3: CASRLGLNTEAFF.

This chain joins TRBV4-3 and TRBJ1-1; the TCRdb call, TRBD1, lacks DNA for checking. CDR1 LGHNA and CDR2 YSLEER come from the germline V gene. The CDR3 loop spans 14 amino acids. CDR3 residues: CASSTGTGGTEAFF.

The V and J genes are TRBV6-5 and TRBJ1-3; there is no DNA to check the TCRdb D call of TRBD1. Per germline, CDR1 MNHEY and CDR2 SVGAGI. The CDR3 contains 17 residues. The CDR3 loop reads CASSYSPEGSSGNTIYF.

CDR3 amino acids: CASSQEGGRDEQYF. The chain is built from TRBV4-2 and TRBJ2-7; TCRdb's assignment of TRBD1 cannot be checked, as there is no DNA. Per the germline V gene, CDR1 is LGHNA and CDR2 is YNFKEQ. The CDR3 sequence is 14 residues long.